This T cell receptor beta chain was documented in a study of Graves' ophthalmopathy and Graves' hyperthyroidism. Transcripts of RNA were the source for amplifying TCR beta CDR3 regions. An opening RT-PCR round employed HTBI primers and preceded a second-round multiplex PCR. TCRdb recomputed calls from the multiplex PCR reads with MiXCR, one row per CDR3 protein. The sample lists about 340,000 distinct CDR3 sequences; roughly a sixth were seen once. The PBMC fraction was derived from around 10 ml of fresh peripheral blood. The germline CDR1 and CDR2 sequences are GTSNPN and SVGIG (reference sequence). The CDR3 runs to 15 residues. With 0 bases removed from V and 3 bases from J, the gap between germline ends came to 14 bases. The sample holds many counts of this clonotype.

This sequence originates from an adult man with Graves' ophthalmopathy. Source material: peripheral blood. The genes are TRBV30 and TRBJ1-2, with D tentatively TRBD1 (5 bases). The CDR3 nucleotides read TGTGCCTGGAGTGTACGCAGGGCGGGCTACTATGGCTACACCTTC. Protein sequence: CAWSVRRAGYYGYTF. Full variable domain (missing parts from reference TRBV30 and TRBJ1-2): SQTIHQWPATLVQPVGSPLSLECTVEGTSNPNLYWYRQAAGRGLQLLFYSVGIGQISSEVPQNLSASRPQDRQFILSSKKLLLSDSGFYLCAWSVRRAGYYGYTFGSGTRLTVV.